Listed below are T cell receptor beta chains from one sample, sequenced in a study of shared clonotypes between healthy human individuals. The table came from immunoSEQ multiplex PCR; TCRdb's copy has only in-frame clones and leaves some out. The data contain 850,000 to 1,200,000 clones, about 77% of them singletons. Source material: memory CD4+ T cells sorted from blood. All receptors come from a man aged 18 to 30 in good health. The CDR3 runs from the conserved cysteine through the conserved F or W. A D gene is named only where the DNA matches it firmly. Rows may omit the clone size; those that give it use once, few, many or a size class.

size,D,V,J,DNA,CDR3
-,TRBD2,TRBV7-9,TRBJ2-3,TGTGCCAGCAGCCTGAGCGGGGGGGGAGCCACAGATACGCAGTATTTT,CASSLSGGGATDTQYF
-,-,TRBV5-1,TRBJ1-3,TGCGCCAGCAGCTTGGAAGGGGTCTCTGGAAACACCATATATTTT,CASSLEGVSGNTIYF
-,-,TRBV5-1,TRBJ1-1,TGCGCCAGCAGCCCCAGGGAAGGGTCAAACACTGAAGCTTTCTTT,CASSPREGSNTEAFF
many,-,TRBV15,TRBJ2-5,TGTGCCACCAGCAGAGGGGATAGCGTGTACCAAGAGACCCAGTACTTC,CATSRGDSVYQETQYF
-,TRBD2,TRBV7-2,TRBJ2-7,TGTGCCAGCAGCCTGACGCTAGCGGAGTACGAGCAGTACTTC,CASSLTLAEYEQYF
once,-,TRBV5-1,TRBJ2-5,TGCGCCAGCAGCTTGTGGGGCAGTGGGGAGACCCAGTACTTC,CASSLWGSGETQYF
-,-,TRBV19,TRBJ2-5,TGTGCCAGTAGTATGCGACAGGCGGGACAAGAGACCCAGTACTTC,CASSMRQAGQETQYF
-,TRBD1,TRBV7-2,TRBJ1-6,TGTGCCAGCAGCTCACAACCGACAGGGGTAAATTCACCCCTCCACTTT,CASSSQPTGVNSPLHF
-,-,TRBV15,TRBJ1-3,TGTGCCACCAGCAGTTACACAGGCCTCTCTGGAAACACCATATATTTT,CATSSYTGLSGNTIYF
-,-,TRBV4-1,TRBJ2-7,TGCGCCAGCAGCCAGGGGCGGGCAGGGGCCTACGAGCAGTACTTC,CASSQGRAGAYEQYF
few,-,TRBV18,TRBJ2-7,TGTGCCAGCTCACCCCGGGGAGGAAACTACTACGAGCAGTACTTC,CASSPRGGNYYEQYF
-,-,TRBV6-5,TRBJ1-5,TGTGCCACAATGGACCCCGATCAGCCCCAGCATTTT,CATMDPDQPQHF
-,TRBD1,TRBV18,TRBJ1-4,TGTGCCAGCTCAACACAGGGGGTTGCGGAAAAACTGTTTTTT,CASSTQGVAEKLFF
-,-,TRBV14,TRBJ2-1,TGTGCCAGCAGCCGGGTAGGACGGCTAAATGAGCAGTTCTTC,CASSRVGRLNEQFF
-,-,TRBV11-3,TRBJ2-2,TGTGCCAGCAGCTTAGTCTCCGGGAGTGGAACCGGGGAGCTGTTTTTT,CASSLVSGSGTGELFF
once,TRBD1,TRBV19,TRBJ2-7,TGTGCCAGTACCCCGGGGGACAGGTTTGCCTACGAGCAGTACTTC,CASTPGDRFAYEQYF
-,TRBD1,TRBV7-8,TRBJ2-7,TGTGCCAGCAGCTTTCGGACAGGGGTCCAATACGAGCAGTACTTC,CASSFRTGVQYEQYF
-,-,TRBV28,TRBJ2-3,TGTGCCAGCAGTTTACCCGGGACCACAGATACGCAGTATTTT,CASSLPGTTDTQYF
-,-,TRBV6-5,TRBJ1-2,TGTGCCAGCAGTTACTCGGATCCAGGGTATGATGGCTACACCTTC,CASSYSDPGYDGYTF
few,-,TRBV30,TRBJ1-2,TGTGCCTGGAGTGTAAAGGGACCGGAGGGCTACACCTTC,CAWSVKGPEGYTF
-,TRBD2,TRBV7-2,TRBJ2-2,TGTGCCAGCAGCTTGCCCTTGACTAGCGCGAACACCGGGGAGCTGTTTTTT,CASSLPLTSANTGELFF
-,-,TRBV6-6,TRBJ2-5,TGTGCCAGCCTACGGACGCCTATACAAGAGACCCAGTACTTC,CASLRTPIQETQYF
-,-,TRBV28,TRBJ2-1,TGTGCCAGCAGTTCCCTAGGAGCGAACGCCTACAATGAGCAGTTCTTC,CASSSLGANAYNEQFF
few,-,TRBV9,TRBJ1-1,TGTGCCAGCAGTGGGATGCACACTGAAGCTTTCTTT,CASSGMHTEAFF
-,TRBD2,TRBV5-6,TRBJ2-6,TGTGCCAGCAGCGTACCTTGGGAGGGAATCGCTGGGGCCAACGTCCTGACTTTC,CASSVPWEGIAGANVLTF